A selection of T cell receptor beta chains follows, all from one sample in a study of T cells in Graves' hyperthyroidism and ophthalmopathy. A single record per CDR3 protein comes from TCRdb applying MiXCR to the multiplex PCR reads. The data show around 610,000 distinct CDR3 sequences, roughly 14% seen once. The material sequenced was blood. These receptors originate from a woman in her 40s with Graves' ophthalmopathy. Both conserved end residues are part of each CDR3. Fields, in order: D gene, clone size, V gene, J gene, CDR3 DNA, CDR3 protein. A D gene is named only where the DNA matches it firmly. Size tells how often a clone was seen (once, few, many) or the class of an expanded clone, and some rows leave it out.

d_call: .
clone_size: .
v_call: TRBV9
j_call: TRBJ2-5
cdr3_nt: TGTGCCAGCAGCGTAGAAGCTCAAGAGACCCAGTACTTC
cdr3_aa: CASSVEAQETQYF

d_call: .
clone_size: many
v_call: TRBV6-5
j_call: TRBJ1-1
cdr3_nt: TGTGCCAGCAGCCCTACCCCAGGGGAGGAGGCTTTCTTT
cdr3_aa: CASSPTPGEEAFF

d_call: .
clone_size: many
v_call: TRBV25-1
j_call: TRBJ2-7
cdr3_nt: TGTGCCAGCAGTGAATATGGTCTTACAGGGCTCGAGCAGTACTTC
cdr3_aa: CASSEYGLTGLEQYF

d_call: .
clone_size: many
v_call: TRBV24-1
j_call: TRBJ2-5
cdr3_nt: TGTGCCACCAGTGATGCCAGGGTGCCCGAAGAGACCCAGTACTTC
cdr3_aa: CATSDARVPEETQYF

d_call: TRBD2
clone_size: .
v_call: TRBV28
j_call: TRBJ2-5
cdr3_nt: TGTGCCAGCAGACCTCTAGCGGGAAGGGAGACCCAGTACTTC
cdr3_aa: CASRPLAGRETQYF

d_call: .
clone_size: .
v_call: TRBV6-2/TRBV6-3
j_call: TRBJ1-1
cdr3_nt: TGTGCCAGCAGCGACGCGACGGGGGCCACTGAAGCTTTCTTT
cdr3_aa: CASSDATGATEAFF

d_call: .
clone_size: few
v_call: TRBV18
j_call: TRBJ1-2
cdr3_nt: TGTGCCAGCTCACCACCTTCAGGGTACTATGGCTACACCTTC
cdr3_aa: CASSPPSGYYGYTF

d_call: .
clone_size: many
v_call: TRBV7-2
j_call: TRBJ2-3
cdr3_nt: TGTGCCAGCAGCCAGGCGGCAGATACGCAGTATTTT
cdr3_aa: CASSQAADTQYF

d_call: .
clone_size: many
v_call: TRBV9
j_call: TRBJ1-5
cdr3_nt: TGTGCCAGCAGCGCCCTGGGGCGGTCAGGCGAGGTTGGCAATCAGCCCCAGCATTTT
cdr3_aa: CASSALGRSGEVGNQPQHF

d_call: TRBD1
clone_size: .
v_call: TRBV7-3
j_call: TRBJ2-5
cdr3_nt: TGTGCCAGCAGCTTAAAGGCGGACAGGGGCAGCGAGACCCAGTACTTC
cdr3_aa: CASSLKADRGSETQYF

d_call: .
clone_size: once
v_call: TRBV10-3
j_call: TRBJ2-7
cdr3_nt: TGTGCCATCAGTGAGATCAGGAGCGGCGATGCCTTGGCCTACGAGCAGTACTTC
cdr3_aa: CAISEIRSGDALAYEQYF

d_call: .
clone_size: few
v_call: TRBV7-2
j_call: TRBJ2-3
cdr3_nt: TGTGCCAGCAGCTTACCCAATACAGATACGCAGTATTTT
cdr3_aa: CASSLPNTDTQYF

d_call: TRBD2
clone_size: few
v_call: TRBV20-1
j_call: TRBJ2-7
cdr3_nt: TGCAGTGCTGGGACTAGTACCTACGAGCAGTACTTC
cdr3_aa: CSAGTSTYEQYF

d_call: .
clone_size: many
v_call: TRBV28
j_call: TRBJ2-3
cdr3_nt: TGTGCCAGCAGTTTAGAGGATACGCAGTATTTT
cdr3_aa: CASSLEDTQYF

d_call: .
clone_size: many
v_call: TRBV28
j_call: TRBJ2-5
cdr3_nt: TGTGCCAGCAGTTTTTACTCATACAACCGACTGGGGGGCCTTCAGACCCAGTACTTC
cdr3_aa: CASSFYSYNRLGGLQTQYF

d_call: .
clone_size: many
v_call: TRBV28
j_call: TRBJ1-2
cdr3_nt: TGTGCCAGCAGTTTAGCAGGGACGGCGACTAACTATGGCTACACCTTC
cdr3_aa: CASSLAGTATNYGYTF

d_call: TRBD1
clone_size: many
v_call: TRBV20-1
j_call: TRBJ1-1
cdr3_nt: TGCAGTGCTAGAGCGGCAGGGGGCGTGGAGACTGAAGCTTTCTTT
cdr3_aa: CSARAAGGVETEAFF

d_call: TRBD1
clone_size: many
v_call: TRBV28
j_call: TRBJ1-1
cdr3_nt: TGTGCCAGCACCCAGGGGGGGGTCAGGGGAGCCACTGAAGCTTTCTTT
cdr3_aa: CASTQGGVRGATEAFF

d_call: .
clone_size: .
v_call: TRBV20-1
j_call: TRBJ1-1
cdr3_nt: TGCAGTGCTAGAACCCATGGGTTGAACCCAGGGGTTCTCCGAGCTTTCTTT
cdr3_aa: CSARTHGLNPGVLRAFF

d_call: .
clone_size: few
v_call: TRBV3-1
j_call: TRBJ1-1
cdr3_nt: TGTGCCAGCAGCCAAGATTTTAGGGAACATGCCGCTGAAGCTTTCTTT
cdr3_aa: CASSQDFREHAAEAFF

d_call: .
clone_size: many
v_call: TRBV6-5
j_call: TRBJ2-5
cdr3_nt: TGTGCCAGCAGTTACTCGATCGGGTCCGAAGAGACCCAGTACTTC
cdr3_aa: CASSYSIGSEETQYF

d_call: TRBD2
clone_size: many
v_call: TRBV7-2
j_call: TRBJ2-7
cdr3_nt: TGTGCCAGCAATAGCCGGACTAGCGGTGTGCAGTACTTC
cdr3_aa: CASNSRTSGVQYF

d_call: TRBD1
clone_size: many
v_call: TRBV18
j_call: TRBJ1-1
cdr3_nt: TGTGCCAGCTCCCGACAGGGGGCCTCAAACACTGAAGCTTTCTTT
cdr3_aa: CASSRQGASNTEAFF

d_call: .
clone_size: many
v_call: TRBV6-1
j_call: TRBJ2-5
cdr3_nt: TGTGCCAGCAGTGACCGGACGTATGGAGAGACCCAGTACTTC
cdr3_aa: CASSDRTYGETQYF

d_call: .
clone_size: many
v_call: TRBV6-1
j_call: TRBJ2-7
cdr3_nt: TGTGCCAGCAGAACTAAAGGCCCAGACGAGCAGCACTTC
cdr3_aa: CASRTKGPDEQHF

d_call: .
clone_size: many
v_call: TRBV19
j_call: TRBJ1-1
cdr3_nt: TGTGCCAGTAGTATAAATCTGAACACTGAAGCTTTCTTT
cdr3_aa: CASSINLNTEAFF

d_call: .
clone_size: few
v_call: TRBV4-3
j_call: TRBJ1-2
cdr3_nt: TGCGCCAGCAGCCAGGAACTTAAGGCAGGGTCTGGCTACACCTTC
cdr3_aa: CASSQELKAGSGYTF

d_call: TRBD1
clone_size: many
v_call: TRBV4-1
j_call: TRBJ2-5
cdr3_nt: TGCGCCAGCAGCCAAGAAGGACAGGGGTCAGAGACCCAGTACTTC
cdr3_aa: CASSQEGQGSETQYF

d_call: .
clone_size: .
v_call: TRBV19
j_call: TRBJ1-5
cdr3_nt: TGTGCCAGTAGCCAAGGACAGACATATCAGCCCCAGCATTTT
cdr3_aa: CASSQGQTYQPQHF

d_call: TRBD1
clone_size: few
v_call: TRBV12-3/TRBV12-4
j_call: TRBJ2-5
cdr3_nt: TGTGCCAGCAGCCGACAGGGTTCACAAGAGACCCAGTACTTC
cdr3_aa: CASSRQGSQETQYF

d_call: TRBD1
clone_size: many
v_call: TRBV27
j_call: TRBJ1-1
cdr3_nt: TGTGCCAGCAGTTTGATCCCCGGGACAGGGGGTACTGAAGCTTTCTTT
cdr3_aa: CASSLIPGTGGTEAFF

d_call: TRBD1
clone_size: few
v_call: TRBV6-1
j_call: TRBJ2-3
cdr3_nt: TGTGCCAGCAGGAGGACAGGGGGTACAGATACGCAGTATTTT
cdr3_aa: CASRRTGGTDTQYF

d_call: .
clone_size: many
v_call: TRBV27
j_call: TRBJ1-5
cdr3_nt: TGTGCCAGCAGTTCCTTAGAAGGGAGCAAGCCCCAGCATTTT
cdr3_aa: CASSSLEGSKPQHF

d_call: .
clone_size: .
v_call: TRBV6-1
j_call: TRBJ1-2
cdr3_nt: TGTGCCAGCAGAAGAGGTGGCAGGGGCTATGGCTACACCTTC
cdr3_aa: CASRRGGRGYGYTF

d_call: .
clone_size: .
v_call: TRBV10-1
j_call: TRBJ1-2
cdr3_nt: TGCGCCAGCAGTGACGAGGGGCAGGGCTATGGCTACACCTTC
cdr3_aa: CASSDEGQGYGYTF

d_call: .
clone_size: many
v_call: TRBV28
j_call: TRBJ2-7
cdr3_nt: .
cdr3_aa: CASSFLAQGMIEQYF

d_call: TRBD1
clone_size: many
v_call: TRBV6-1
j_call: TRBJ1-5
cdr3_nt: TGTGCCAGCAGGCGTCTCAGGGGGATCAATCAGCCCCAGCATTTT
cdr3_aa: CASRRLRGINQPQHF

d_call: TRBD2
clone_size: .
v_call: TRBV20-1
j_call: TRBJ2-7
cdr3_nt: TGCAGTGGGACTAGCGGGGGGGACTACGAGCAGTACTTC
cdr3_aa: CSGTSGGDYEQYF

d_call: .
clone_size: many
v_call: TRBV28
j_call: TRBJ1-6
cdr3_nt: TGTGCCAGCAGTTTTGAGGCTTGGAATCTCCACTTT
cdr3_aa: CASSFEAWNLHF

d_call: TRBD2
clone_size: .
v_call: TRBV11-2
j_call: TRBJ2-5
cdr3_nt: TGTGCCAGCAGCGGCGGGAGGACCCAGTACTTC
cdr3_aa: CASSGGRTQYF

d_call: .
clone_size: many
v_call: TRBV6-5
j_call: TRBJ2-2
cdr3_nt: TGTGCCAGCACGGTGGGGTGGGGCACCGGGGAGCTGTTTTTT
cdr3_aa: CASTVGWGTGELFF

d_call: .
clone_size: many
v_call: TRBV28
j_call: TRBJ2-7
cdr3_nt: TGTGCCAGCAGCACGACAGGCTTCGAGCAGTACTTC
cdr3_aa: CASSTTGFEQYF

d_call: .
clone_size: many
v_call: TRBV19
j_call: TRBJ1-1
cdr3_nt: TGTGCCAGTAAGACAGGAGGCACTGAAGCTTTCTTT
cdr3_aa: CASKTGGTEAFF

d_call: TRBD1
clone_size: few
v_call: TRBV6-1
j_call: TRBJ1-1
cdr3_nt: TGTGCCAGCAGTAGGGGGGGAGGACAGGGCTCTGAAGCTTTCTTT
cdr3_aa: CASSRGGGQGSEAFF

d_call: .
clone_size: many
v_call: TRBV11-2
j_call: TRBJ1-1
cdr3_nt: TGTGCCAGCAGCCCCCAGGTCCTCTCCCTCAGCGGGATGAACACTGAAGCTTTCTTT
cdr3_aa: CASSPQVLSLSGMNTEAFF

d_call: .
clone_size: few
v_call: TRBV9
j_call: TRBJ1-1
cdr3_nt: TGTGCCAGCAGCGTAGGGTCAGGGTCTGACACTGAAGCTTTCTTT
cdr3_aa: CASSVGSGSDTEAFF

d_call: TRBD1
clone_size: many
v_call: TRBV28
j_call: TRBJ1-2
cdr3_nt: TGTGCCAGCAGTTTATTGGACAGGGGGTTAGATGGCTACACCTTC
cdr3_aa: CASSLLDRGLDGYTF

d_call: .
clone_size: many
v_call: TRBV2
j_call: TRBJ2-7
cdr3_nt: TGTGCCAGCACCTTATGGCGGGATGTCCCCTACGAGCAGTACTTC
cdr3_aa: CASTLWRDVPYEQYF

d_call: .
clone_size: many
v_call: TRBV28
j_call: TRBJ2-7
cdr3_nt: TGTGCCAGCAGTTCAGAGGGGACGAGCTACGAGCAGTACTTC
cdr3_aa: CASSSEGTSYEQYF

d_call: .
clone_size: many
v_call: TRBV12-3/TRBV12-4
j_call: TRBJ1-3
cdr3_nt: TGTGCCAGCAGTTTACCGGCCCAGGGTTTGCGGAACACCATATATTTT
cdr3_aa: CASSLPAQGLRNTIYF

d_call: .
clone_size: many
v_call: TRBV19
j_call: TRBJ2-5
cdr3_nt: TGTGCCAGTAGTGTGAGTAACAGGGTATACCAAGAGACCCAGTACTTC
cdr3_aa: CASSVSNRVYQETQYF

d_call: .
clone_size: once
v_call: TRBV12-3/TRBV12-4
j_call: TRBJ1-5
cdr3_nt: TGTGCCAGCAGCGCAATAGGGCAGGGGTGGGTTCAGCCCCAGCATTTT
cdr3_aa: CASSAIGQGWVQPQHF

d_call: .
clone_size: many
v_call: TRBV5-1
j_call: TRBJ1-1
cdr3_nt: TGCGCCAGCAGCTTGGCCCCTCGGGGGATCACTGAAGCTTTCTTT
cdr3_aa: CASSLAPRGITEAFF